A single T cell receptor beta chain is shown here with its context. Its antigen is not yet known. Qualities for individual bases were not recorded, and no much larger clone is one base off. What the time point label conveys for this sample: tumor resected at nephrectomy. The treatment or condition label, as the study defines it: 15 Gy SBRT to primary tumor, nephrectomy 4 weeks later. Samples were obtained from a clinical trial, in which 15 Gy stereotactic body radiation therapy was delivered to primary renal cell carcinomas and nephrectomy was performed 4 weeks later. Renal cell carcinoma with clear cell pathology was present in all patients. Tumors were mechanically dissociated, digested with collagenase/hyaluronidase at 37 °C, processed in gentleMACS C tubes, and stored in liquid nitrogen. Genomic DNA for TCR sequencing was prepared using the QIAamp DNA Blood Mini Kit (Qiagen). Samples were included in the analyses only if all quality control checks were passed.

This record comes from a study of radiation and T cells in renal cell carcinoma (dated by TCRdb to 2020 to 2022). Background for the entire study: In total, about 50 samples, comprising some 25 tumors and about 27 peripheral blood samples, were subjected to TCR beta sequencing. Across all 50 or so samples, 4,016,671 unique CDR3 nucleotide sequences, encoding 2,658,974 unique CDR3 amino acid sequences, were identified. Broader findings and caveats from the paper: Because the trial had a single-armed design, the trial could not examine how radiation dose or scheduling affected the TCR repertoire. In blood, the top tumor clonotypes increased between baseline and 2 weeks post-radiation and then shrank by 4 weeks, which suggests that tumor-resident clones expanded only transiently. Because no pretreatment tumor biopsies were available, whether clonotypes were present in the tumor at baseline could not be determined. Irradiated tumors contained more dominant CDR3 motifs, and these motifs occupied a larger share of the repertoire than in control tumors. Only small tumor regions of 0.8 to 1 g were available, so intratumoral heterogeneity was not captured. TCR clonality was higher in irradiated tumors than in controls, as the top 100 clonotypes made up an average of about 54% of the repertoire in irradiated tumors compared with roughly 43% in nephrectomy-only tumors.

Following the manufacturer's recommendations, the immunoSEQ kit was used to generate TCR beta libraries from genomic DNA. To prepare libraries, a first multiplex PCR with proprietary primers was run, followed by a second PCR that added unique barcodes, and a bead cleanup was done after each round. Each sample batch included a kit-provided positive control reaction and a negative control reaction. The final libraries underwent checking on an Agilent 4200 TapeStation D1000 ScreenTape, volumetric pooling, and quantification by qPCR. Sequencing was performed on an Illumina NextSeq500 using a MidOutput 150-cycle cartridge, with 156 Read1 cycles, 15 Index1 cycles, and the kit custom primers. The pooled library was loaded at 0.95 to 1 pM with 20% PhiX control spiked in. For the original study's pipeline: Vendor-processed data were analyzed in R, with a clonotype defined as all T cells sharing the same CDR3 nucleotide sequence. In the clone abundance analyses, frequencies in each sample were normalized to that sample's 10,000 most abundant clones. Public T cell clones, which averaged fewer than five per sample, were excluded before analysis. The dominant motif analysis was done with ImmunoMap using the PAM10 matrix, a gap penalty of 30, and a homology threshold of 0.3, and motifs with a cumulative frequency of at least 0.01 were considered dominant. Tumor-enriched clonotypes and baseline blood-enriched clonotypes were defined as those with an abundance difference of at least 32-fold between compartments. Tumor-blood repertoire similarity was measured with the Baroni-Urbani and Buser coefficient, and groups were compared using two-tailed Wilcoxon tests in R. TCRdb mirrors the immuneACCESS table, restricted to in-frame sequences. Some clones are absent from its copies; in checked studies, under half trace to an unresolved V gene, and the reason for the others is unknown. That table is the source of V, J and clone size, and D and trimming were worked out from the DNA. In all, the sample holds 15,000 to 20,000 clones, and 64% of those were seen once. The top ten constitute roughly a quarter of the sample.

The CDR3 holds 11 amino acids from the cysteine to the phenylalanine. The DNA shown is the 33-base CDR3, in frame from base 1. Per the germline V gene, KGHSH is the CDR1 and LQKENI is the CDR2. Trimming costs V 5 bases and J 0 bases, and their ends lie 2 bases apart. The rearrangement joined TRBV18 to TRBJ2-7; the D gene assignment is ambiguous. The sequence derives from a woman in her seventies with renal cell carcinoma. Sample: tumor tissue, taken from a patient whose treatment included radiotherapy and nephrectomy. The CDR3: CASSVSYEQYF. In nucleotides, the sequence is TGTGCCAGCTCAGTCTCCTACGAGCAGTACTTC. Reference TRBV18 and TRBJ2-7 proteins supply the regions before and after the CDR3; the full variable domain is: NAGVMQNPRHLVRRRGQEARLRCSPMKGHSHVYWYRQLPEEGLKFMVYLQKENIIDESGMPKERFSAEFPKEGPSILRIQQVVRGDSAAYFCASSVSYEQYFGPGTRLTVT.